Below, 27 T cell receptor beta chains from the same sample are listed, as sequenced in a study of vaccination and CD4 T cells after COVID-19. The Oncomine TCR Beta short-read assay sequenced DNA from cultured CD4+ T cells. TCRdb called the PCR reads again in MiXCR, with one record for every CDR3 protein. The sample yields about 3,900 distinct CDR3 sequences, less than 20% seen once. Their recognized antigens are unknown. Treatment described: roughly 10-day PBMC culture with coronavirus spike peptide pools or control peptides (ViraFEST assay). The sequenced material came from CD4+ T cells from blood, cultured in vitro. Receptors originate from a human donor who had recovered from COVID-19.

This clonotype occurred a few times. The rearrangement uses TRBV2 and TRBJ2-2; D gene uncertain. The germline V and J ends were trimmed by 7 bases and 6 bases, with 9 bases remaining between them. This CDR3 is built from 12 residues. CDR1 is SNHLY and CDR2 is FYNNEI in the germline V gene. The CDR3 spells CASNLASGELFF. DNA for the CDR3: TGTGCCAGCAATCTTGCGTCCGGGGAGCTGTTTTTT.

This clonotype was seen a few times. The chain recombines TRBV6-1 with TRBJ1-4, with TRBD1 matching over 11 bases. The trim removed 2 bases at V and 7 bases at J, leaving 6 bases unmatched. Germline CDR1 is MNHNS and CDR2 is SASEGT. The CDR3 extends over 16 amino acids. Here the CDR3 reads CASSERPGQGGEKLFF. CDR3 coding DNA: TGTGCCAGCAGTGAACGACCGGGACAGGGGGGTGAAAAACTGTTTTTT.

V and J are TRBV18 and TRBJ1-6; no reliable D call. V lost 1 base to trimming and J lost 6 bases, with 16 bases between them. The CDR3 runs to 17 residues. Germline CDR1 and CDR2: KGHSH and LQKENI. This CDR3 is CASSPRPATELNSPLHF. CDR3 DNA sequence: TGTGCCAGCTCACCACGGCCTGCTACAGAACTTAATTCACCCCTCCACTTT.

The V call is TRBV6-1, the J call TRBJ2-7, with 7 bases identical to TRBD1. The CDR3 totals 14 residues. Germline values: CDR1 MNHNS, CDR2 SASEGT. V was pared by 10 bases and J by 3 bases, with 12 bases of the junction left unmatched. The CDR3 loop is CATTLQQGNYEQYF. The CDR3 coding sequence is TGTGCCACTACGCTTCAACAGGGGAACTACGAGCAGTACTTC.

This clonotype turned up a few times. The V call is TRBV6-5, the J call TRBJ1-5; 9 bases line up with TRBD1. Germline CDR1 and CDR2: MNHEY and SVGAGI. V gave up 4 bases and J gave up 7 bases; unmatched junction bases: 23. The CDR3 runs to 20 residues. In DNA, the CDR3 is TGTGCCAGCAGTTCACAACCTGAAAGGACAGGGGATCCACCCTGCCAGCCCCAGCATTTT. Residues: CASSSQPERTGDPPCQPQHF.

The chain is built from TRBV10-3 and TRBJ2-7; the D call may be TRBD1 or TRBD2 (7 bases each). The CDR3 has 14 residues. Germline lookup yields CDR1 ENHRY and CDR2 SYGVKD. Trimming took 7 bases from V and 0 from J, leaving 13 bases between them. The CDR3 loop is CAIKRDSSSYEQYF. CDR3 DNA sequence: TGTGCCATCAAGCGGGACAGCAGCTCCTACGAGCAGTACTTC.

CDR3 sequence reads: CASSLGGARTGELFF. The CDR3 DNA reads as TGTGCCAGCAGCCTCGGGGGGGCTAGGACCGGGGAGCTGTTTTTT. The rearrangement joins TRBV3-1 to TRBJ2-2, with 8 bases aligning to TRBD2. Trimming cost V 4 bases and J 5 bases; bases outside gene matches: 6. The CDR3 has 15 amino acids. Germline CDR1 reads LGHDT; CDR2 reads YNNKEL (reference sequence).

This clonotype was detected only a few times. The gene calls are TRBV20-1 and TRBJ1-2, with D possibly TRBD1 on 6 matching bases. Germline V gives CDR1 DFQATT, CDR2 SNEGSKA (reference sequence). The CDR3 sequence is 13 residues long. V was pared by 3 bases and J by 0 bases, with 8 bases between. The CDR3 spells CSARGAPNYGYTF. The CDR3, as DNA: TGCAGTGCTAGGGGGGCGCCTAACTATGGCTACACCTTC.

By its share, this clonotype is medium-sized (0.01 to 0.1%). The rearrangement links TRBV2 to TRBJ1-2, with D unresolved. The CDR3 runs to 13 residues. Germline V gives CDR1 SNHLY, CDR2 FYNNEI. Trimming cost V 5 bases and J 6 bases, with 13 bases left between them. The CDR3: CASSQRVYNGYTF. DNA of the CDR3: TGTGCCAGCAGTCAGAGGGTATATAATGGCTACACCTTC.

This chain joins TRBV7-9 and TRBJ1-1, with D unresolved. The germline CDR1 and CDR2 sequences are SEHNR and FQNEAQ (reference sequence). The germline V and J ends were trimmed by 5 bases and 5 bases, with 12 bases remaining between them. The CDR3 consists of 13 residues. The CDR3 here is CASSVEGGTEAFF. The CDR3 DNA sequence: TGTGCCAGCAGCGTCGAAGGTGGGACTGAAGCTTTCTTT.

This clonotype is medium-sized. The chain carries TRBV10-1 and TRBJ2-7; tentative D call: TRBD1 (6 bases). The V gene's germline CDR1 is WNHNN and CDR2 SYGVQD (reference sequence). Trimming cost V 3 bases and J 0 bases, with 6 bases left between them. This CDR3 spans 13 amino acids. The CDR3 region is CASSEGGSYEQYF. CDR3 nucleotide sequence: TGCGCCAGCAGTGAAGGGGGCTCCTACGAGCAGTACTTC.

This clonotype is medium-sized in the sample. The chain couples TRBV6-1 to TRBJ1-2; 7 bases are a match to TRBD1. Trimming at V came to 5 bases and at J to 8 bases, leaving 11 bases not matched to a gene. The CDR3 totals 14 residues. From germline, CDR1 is MNHNS and CDR2 SASEGT. CDR3 in DNA: TGTGCCAGCAGTCCCGTGGGGCAGGGGGGAGGCTACACCTTC. Protein product: CASSPVGQGGGYTF.

In this sample, this clonotype turned up a few times. The chain joins TRBV6-1 to TRBJ1-1; D may be TRBD1 (5 bases). The ends were cut back, 5 bases at V and 2 bases at J, with 12 bases in the middle. This CDR3 has 14 amino acids. CDR1 and CDR2 from the germline V gene are MNHNS and SASEGT. The DNA for the CDR3 is TGTGCCAGCAGTCAACGACAGCTCAACACTGAAGCTTTCTTT. Translating it yields CASSQRQLNTEAFF.

This clonotype was picked up a small number of times. The V gene is TRBV24-1, the J gene TRBJ2-1; 9 nucleotides match TRBD1. CDR1 and CDR2 from the germline V gene are KGHDR and SFDVKD. Trimming cost V 7 bases and J 7 bases; bases outside gene matches: 7. The CDR3 is made up of 14 amino acids. CDR3 bases: TGTGCCACCAGCACGGGACAGGGTAAGAATGAGCAGTTCTTC. The encoded protein is CATSTGQGKNEQFF.

By share, this clonotype counts as medium-sized. The CDR3 sequence is CASSVEEGLGYGYTF. CDR3 bases: TGTGCCAGCAGCGTAGAAGAGGGGCTGGGCTATGGCTACACCTTC. The chain recombines TRBV9 with TRBJ1-2, with D possibly TRBD1 on 5 matching bases. V lost 0 bases, J lost 4 bases, and 13 bases lay in between. This CDR3 is 15 amino acids long. CDR1 and CDR2 (germline): SGDLS, YYNGEE.

The table lists this clonotype with a few counts. The chain combines TRBV11-2 with TRBJ1-1, with unresolved D. Trimming took off 0 bases at V and 1 base at J, with 3 bases between the two ends. This CDR3 has 13 residues. Looked up from germline, CDR1 is SGHAT and CDR2 is FQNNGV. The CDR3 sequence is CASSLEQNTEAFF. The CDR3 nucleotides read TGTGCCAGCAGCTTAGAACAGAACACTGAAGCTTTCTTT.

This clonotype is categorized as large (0.1 to 1%). The rearrangement links TRBV19 to TRBJ1-2; tentatively, D is TRBD1 (6 bases). Germline V gene lookup returns CDR1 LNHDA and CDR2 SQIVND (reference sequence). The CDR3 spans 17 residues. V lost 3 bases and J 5 bases, leaving 22 bases between the germline ends. CDR3 in amino acids: CASSMSTLQGRFYGYTF. The CDR3 nucleotides are TGTGCCAGTAGTATGAGTACCCTCCAGGGGCGTTTTTATGGCTACACCTTC.

This clonotype is medium-sized. The V gene is TRBV20-1, the J gene TRBJ1-5; D is perhaps TRBD1 (5 bases). This CDR3 is 13 amino acids long. The germline V gene has CDR1 DFQATT and CDR2 SNEGSKA (reference sequence). Trimming left V 0 bases short and J 9 bases short, with 12 bases between. The CDR3 spells CSARDSGGRPQHF. The CDR3 DNA reads TGCAGTGCTAGAGACAGTGGGGGACGGCCCCAGCATTTT.

Comments on this clonotype: A junction end diverges from the germline sequence, so it may reflect a read error. V and J are TRBV7-9 and TRBJ1-6; possibly TRBD1 for D (6 bases). Germline CDR1 SEHNR, CDR2 FQNEAQ (reference sequence). The CDR3 sequence is 14 residues long. The CDR3 region has the DNA TGTGCCAGCTCTGGGGGGGCCTACAATTCACCCCTCCACTTT. As protein: CASSGGAYNSPLHF.

Only a few counts were recorded for this clonotype. The genes are TRBV20-1 and TRBJ2-3, with 14 bases fitting TRBD2. Germline CDR1 reads DFQATT; CDR2 reads SNEGSKA (reference sequence). This CDR3 is built from 19 residues. J gave up 2 bases and V 6 bases, and 16 bases lay outside the gene matches. CDR3 DNA: TGCAGTGCCGCTCCAGGACTAGCGGGGGGCCCACCCGTCACAGATACGCAGTATTTT. Protein sequence: CSAAPGLAGGPPVTDTQYF.

This clonotype was recorded a few times. The J gene is TRBJ2-4, the V gene TRBV11-2; unclear D gene. V was pared by 7 bases and J by 1 base, with 8 bases between. Germline values: CDR1 SGHAT, CDR2 FQNNGV. The CDR3 sequence is 13 residues long. The CDR3 is CASKGEAKNIQYF. CDR3 coding DNA: TGTGCCAGCAAAGGAGAGGCCAAAAACATTCAGTACTTC.

Within the sample, this clonotype is medium-sized. The chain is built from TRBV25-1 and TRBJ2-3; D is unclear. This CDR3 is built from 12 residues. Germline CDR1 and CDR2: MGHDK and SYGVNS. V was trimmed by 6 bases and J by 1 base, leaving 5 bases between them. CDR3 in DNA: TGTGCCAGCAGGGCAGGCACAGATACGCAGTATTTT. Translating gives CASRAGTDTQYF.

This clonotype was seen more than once but under ten times. The chain combines TRBV6-1 with TRBJ2-1; D tentatively fits TRBD1 or TRBD2 (5 bases each). Germline V gene lookup returns CDR1 MNHNS and CDR2 SASEGT. V gave up 6 bases and J gave up 8 bases, with 20 bases separating them. This CDR3 region has 15 residues. The chain's CDR3 is CASRPGTAFGDEQFF. CDR3 in DNA: TGTGCCAGCAGACCCGGGACGGCCTTTGGGGATGAGCAGTTCTTC.

This clonotype is medium-sized by share. The chain links TRBV7-9 to TRBJ2-7; D may be TRBD1 or TRBD2 (5 bases each). The CDR3 contains 15 residues. Germline V gene data show CDR1 as SEHNR and CDR2 as FQNEAQ (reference sequence). Between the trimmed V and J ends, which lost 4 bases and 3 bases, there was a span of 16 bases. The CDR3 coding sequence is TGTGCCAGCAGCTGGGACCTACGAGGGGACTACGAGCAGTACTTC. This gives the protein CASSWDLRGDYEQYF.

The gene calls are TRBV12-5 and TRBJ2-2, with a possible D match to TRBD1 (6 bases). V was trimmed by 6 bases and J by 2 bases, leaving 13 bases between them. The CDR3 extends over 15 amino acids. The germline gives CDR1 LGHNT, CDR2 FRNRAP. CDR3 protein: CASGYRDSNTGELFF. In nucleotides, the CDR3 is TGTGCTAGTGGCTACAGGGATTCAAACACCGGGGAGCTGTTTTTT.

This clonotype is deemed medium-sized (0.01 to 0.1%). V usage is TRBV7-9 and J usage is TRBJ1-1, with D tentatively TRBD1 (5 bases). This CDR3 has 15 amino acids. From germline, CDR1 is SEHNR and CDR2 FQNEAQ (reference sequence). V lost 5 bases and J 4 bases, leaving 17 bases between the germline ends. CDR3 region: CASSAPTEGTTEAFF. The DNA of the CDR3 is TGTGCCAGCAGCGCACCTACAGAGGGGACCACTGAAGCTTTCTTT.

With respect to this clonotype: A much larger clonotype is one base distant, so this may be a read error. The chain recombines TRBV6-2 or TRBV6-3 with TRBJ1-1, with D possibly being TRBD1 (5 bases). CDR1 and CDR2 (germline): MNHEY, SVGEGT. This CDR3 comprises 14 residues. The CDR3 loop reads CASRAGDLNTEASF. As DNA, the CDR3 is TGTGCCAGCCGTGCGGGGGATTTAAATACTGAAGCTTCCTTT.